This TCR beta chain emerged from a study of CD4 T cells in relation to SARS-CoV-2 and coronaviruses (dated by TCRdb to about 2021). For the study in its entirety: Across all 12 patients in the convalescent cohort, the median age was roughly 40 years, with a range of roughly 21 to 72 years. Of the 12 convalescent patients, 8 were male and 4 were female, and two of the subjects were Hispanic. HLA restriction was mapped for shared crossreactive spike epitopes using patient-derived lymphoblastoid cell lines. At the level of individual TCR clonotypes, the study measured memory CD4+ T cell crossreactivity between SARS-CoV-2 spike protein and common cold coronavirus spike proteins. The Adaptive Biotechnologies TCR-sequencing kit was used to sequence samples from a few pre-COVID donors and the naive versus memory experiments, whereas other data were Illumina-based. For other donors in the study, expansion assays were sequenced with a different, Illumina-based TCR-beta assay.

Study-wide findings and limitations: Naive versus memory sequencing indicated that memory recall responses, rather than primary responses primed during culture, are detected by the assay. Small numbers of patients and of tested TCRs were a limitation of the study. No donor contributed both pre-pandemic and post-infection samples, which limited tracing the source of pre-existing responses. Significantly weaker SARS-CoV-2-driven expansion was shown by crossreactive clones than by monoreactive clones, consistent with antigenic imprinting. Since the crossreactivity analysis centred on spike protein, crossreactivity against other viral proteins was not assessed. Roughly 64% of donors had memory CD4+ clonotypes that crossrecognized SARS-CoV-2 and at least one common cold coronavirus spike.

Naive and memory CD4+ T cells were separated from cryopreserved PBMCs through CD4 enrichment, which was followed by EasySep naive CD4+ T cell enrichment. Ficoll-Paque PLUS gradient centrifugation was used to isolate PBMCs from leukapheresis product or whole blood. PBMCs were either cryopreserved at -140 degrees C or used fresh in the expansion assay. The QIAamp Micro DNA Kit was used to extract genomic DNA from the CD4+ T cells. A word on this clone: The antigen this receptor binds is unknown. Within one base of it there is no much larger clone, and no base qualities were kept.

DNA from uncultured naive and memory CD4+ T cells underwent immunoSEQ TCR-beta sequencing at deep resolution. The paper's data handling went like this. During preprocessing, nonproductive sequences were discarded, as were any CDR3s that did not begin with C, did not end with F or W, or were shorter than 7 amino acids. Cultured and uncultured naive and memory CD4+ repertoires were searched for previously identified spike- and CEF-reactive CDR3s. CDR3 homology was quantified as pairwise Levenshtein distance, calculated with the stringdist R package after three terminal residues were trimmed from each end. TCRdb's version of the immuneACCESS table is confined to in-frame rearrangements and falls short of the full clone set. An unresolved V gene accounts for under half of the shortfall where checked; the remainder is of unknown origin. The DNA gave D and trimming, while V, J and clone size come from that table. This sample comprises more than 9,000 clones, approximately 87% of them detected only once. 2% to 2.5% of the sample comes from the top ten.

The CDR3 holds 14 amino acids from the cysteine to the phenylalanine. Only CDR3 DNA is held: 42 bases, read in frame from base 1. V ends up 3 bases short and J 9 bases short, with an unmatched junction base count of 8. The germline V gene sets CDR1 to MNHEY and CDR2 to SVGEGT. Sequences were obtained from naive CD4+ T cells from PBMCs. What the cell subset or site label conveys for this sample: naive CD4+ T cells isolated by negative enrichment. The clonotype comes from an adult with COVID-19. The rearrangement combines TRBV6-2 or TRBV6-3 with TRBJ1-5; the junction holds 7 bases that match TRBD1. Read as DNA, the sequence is TGTGCCAGCAGTTATCCGGGACAGTCCACGCCCCAGCATTTT. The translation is CASSYPGQSTPQHF.